The text below deals with one T cell receptor (beta chain). Its specificity is unknown. This sample was taken from a study of T cell responses to AZD1222 COVID-19 vaccine. Whole-study results and caveats: It was only a handful of AZD1222 recipients who were seropositive at baseline.

Clones were read by immunoSEQ multiplex PCR, and TCRdb kept only the in-frame ones, dropping some. Of 50,000 or so clones in the sample, 75% to 90% were seen once. V gave up 4 bases and J gave up 4 bases, with 14 bases separating them. The CDR3 totals 15 residues. The germline CDR1 and CDR2 sequences are SNHLY and FYNNEI. Source: peripheral blood, taken 28 days after the second AZD1222 dose. This TCR came from an adult who received the AZD1222 COVID-19 vaccine. The chain recombines TRBV2 with TRBJ1-5; possible D gene TRBD1, 6 bases. CDR3 sequence reads: CASSGRTVINQPQHF. The CDR3 nucleotides read TGTGCCAGCAGTGGACGGACAGTCATAAATCAGCCCCAGCATTTT.